This T cell receptor (beta chain) was sequenced for a study of molecular identifiers for immune sequencing clone quantification. Whole-study results and caveats: Clonotypes surpassing 20 RNA copies contained over 97% of effector molecules, versus under 1% in naive cells.

Methods described previously, with TCR primers listed, were used for bulk TCR libraries. From the PCR reads, TCRdb called clonotypes with MiXCR, one entry per CDR3 protein. The table records 250,000 to 400,000 distinct CDR3 sequences, over 20% of them present only once. This CDR3 is 13 amino acids long. Germline CDR1 SQVTM, CDR2 ANQGSEA. This clonotype was counted once. No antigen is known for it. This may be a read error: a much more frequent sequence differs by one nucleotide. The chain uses TRBV29-1 and TRBJ1-3, with 8 bases that match TRBD1. The sequenced sample was naive CD8+ T cells from blood, with Jurkat cell RNA spiked in. Subset here: FACS-sorted CD8+CD4-CCR7+CD45RA+ naive T cells. This TCR was sampled from a human donor in good health. Some libraries in this study had Jurkat cell RNA spiked in. The CDR3 region has the DNA TGCAGCGTGATGACAGGGGTCGGAAACACCACATATTTT. It codes for CSVMTGVGNTTYF. Supplemented by reference TRBV29-1 and TRBJ1-3, the full variable domain reads SAVISQKPSRDICQRGTSLTIQCQVDSQVTMMFWYRQQPGQSLTLIATANQGSEATYESGFVIDKFPISRPNLTFSTLTVSNMSPEDSSIYLCSVMTGVGNTTYFGEGSWLTVV.